What follows are 30 T cell receptor beta chains derived from one specimen sequenced in a study of blood T cell repertoires in COVID-19. Clones were read by immunoSEQ multiplex PCR, and TCRdb kept only the in-frame ones, dropping some. The profile shows around 170,000 clones, 80% to 90% of them singletons. The sequenced material came from peripheral blood. Source of these receptors: a man aged 50 to 60 with active or convalescent COVID-19.

The gene calls are TRBV28 and TRBJ1-4; 9 bases match TRBD1. The junction had 6 bases not matched to a gene; V was cut back by 6 bases and J by 7 bases. Germline CDR1 and CDR2: MDHEN and SYDVKM. The CDR3 has 14 residues. The CDR3 DNA follows: TGTGCCAGCAGCGGGGACAGGGAGGTTGAAAAACTGTTTTTT. Protein: CASSGDREVEKLFF.

The CDR3 sequence is CSVDRAGNTEAFF. In DNA form, the CDR3 reads TGCAGCGTTGATAGGGCGGGGAACACTGAAGCTTTCTTT. The chain carries TRBV29-1 and TRBJ1-1; D unclear. The CDR3 sequence is 13 residues long. Per the germline V gene, CDR1 is SQVTM and CDR2 is ANQGSEA. V was clipped by 3 bases and J by 1 base, with 9 bases between them.

The chain joins TRBV11-2 to TRBJ1-2; D is possibly TRBD1 (6 bases). CDR1 and CDR2 from the germline V gene are SGHAT and FQNNGV. With 6 bases removed from V and 6 bases from J, the gap between germline ends came to 17 bases. There are 14 residues in the CDR3. The CDR3 nucleotides read TGTGCCAGCAGGAACGAGCCGGGACAACATGGCTACACCTTC. This translates into CASRNEPGQHGYTF.

This clone appeared a single time. Other DNA sequences in the same sample also yield this CDR3. This chain joins TRBV7-3 and TRBJ1-1; 8 positions agree with TRBD1. There are 14 residues in the CDR3. The V and J ends lost 5 bases and 1 base, in that order; junction bases with no gene match: 3. Germline V gene data show CDR1 as SGHTA and CDR2 as FQGTGA. The CDR3 DNA reads as TGTGCCAGCAGCCTAGGACAGGGGAACACTGAAGCTTTCTTT. It encodes CASSLGQGNTEAFF.

The chain couples TRBV30 to TRBJ1-1, with TRBD1 matching 7 bases. Trimming cost V 4 bases and J 1 base; bases outside gene matches: 6. The CDR3 covers 14 residues. Germline V gene sequence: CDR1 GTSNPN, CDR2 SVGIG (reference sequence). The CDR3 region is CAWKQGTANTEAFF. CDR3 nucleotides: TGTGCCTGGAAACAAGGGACAGCGAACACTGAAGCTTTCTTT.

The V gene is TRBV15, the J gene TRBJ2-3; D is unclear. The CDR3 totals 16 residues. V was cut by 1 base and J by 4 bases, with 15 bases left in between. The V gene's germline CDR1 is LNHNV and CDR2 YYDKDF (reference sequence). The CDR3 bases are TGTGCCACCAGCAGAGGGGCTGTAGTATACCCAGATACGCAGTATTTT. This sequence encodes CATSRGAVVYPDTQYF.

The chain couples TRBV10-3 to TRBJ2-1; 11 bases map to TRBD2. Germline V CDR1 and CDR2: ENHRY, SYGVKD. The CDR3 runs to 13 residues. The trim removed 10 bases at V and 7 bases at J, leaving 6 bases unmatched. CDR3 in DNA: TGTGCCACCACGACTAGCGGGGTAAATGAGCAGTTCTTC. It translates to CATTTSGVNEQFF.

This chain connects TRBV29-1 to TRBJ2-1; 11 bases are shared with TRBD2. The CDR3 covers 15 residues. V lost 1 base and J lost 9; bases outside the gene matches: 8. Per germline, CDR1 SQVTM and CDR2 ANQGSEA. The CDR3 protein is CSVEVRLAGNREQFF. CDR3 nucleotides: TGCAGCGTTGAAGTCCGACTAGCGGGGAACCGTGAGCAGTTCTTC.

This clone came up a few times. This chain connects TRBV5-4 to TRBJ2-7; 12 bases are a match to TRBD2. In germline, CDR1 is SGHNT, CDR2 YYREEE (reference sequence). The CDR3 totals 17 residues. V lost 4 bases and J lost 0; bases outside the gene matches: 8. This chain's CDR3 is CASSRKPLAGGSYEQYF. The CDR3 region has the DNA TGTGCCAGCAGCCGCAAGCCACTAGCGGGAGGCTCCTACGAGCAGTACTTC.

V usage is TRBV28 and J usage is TRBJ1-6; 10 bases line up with TRBD1. Germline CDR1 is MDHEN and CDR2 is SYDVKM. Unmatched junction bases numbered 6, after V lost 5 bases and J lost 8 bases. This CDR3 is 15 amino acids long. The CDR3 coding sequence is TGTGCCAGCAGTCCGCCGGGACAGGGGTATTCACCCCTCCACTTT. It encodes CASSPPGQGYSPLHF. Full variable domain (remainder filled in from reference TRBV28 and TRBJ1-6): DVKVTQSSRYLVKRTGEKVFLECVQDMDHENMFWYRQDPGLGLRLIYFSYDVKMKEKGDIPEGYSVSREKKERFSLILESASTNQTSMYLCASSPPGQGYSPLHFGNGTRLTVT.

A remark on this clone: This same CDR3 is encoded by further DNA sequences in the sample. The chain combines TRBV19 with TRBJ1-5; D uncertain. Between the trimmed V and J ends, which lost 4 bases and 2 bases, there was a span of 6 bases. CDR3 length: 13 amino acids. Per the germline V gene, CDR1 is LNHDA and CDR2 is SQIVND (reference sequence). The CDR3: CASSTQGNQPQHF. DNA of the CDR3: TGTGCCAGTAGTACCCAGGGCAATCAGCCCCAGCATTTT.

The chain carries TRBV6-5 and TRBJ2-2; 7 bases line up with TRBD1. This CDR3 contains 15 residues. Germline V gene sequence: CDR1 MNHEY, CDR2 SVGAGI. Germline trimming cut 7 bases from V and 4 bases from J; bases unmatched to any gene: 9. The CDR3 DNA reads TGTGCCAGCATGTCCCAGGGGGTATCCACCGGGGAGCTGTTTTTT. It is translated as CASMSQGVSTGELFF.

V gene TRBV7-3 combines with J gene TRBJ2-1; TRBD2 matches at 11 bases. The V and J ends lost 5 bases and 7 bases, in that order; junction bases with no gene match: 7. Germline V gene data show CDR1 as SGHTA and CDR2 as FQGTGA. The CDR3 is 15 residues long. CDR3 region: CASSTLAGGLNEQFF. In nucleotides, the CDR3 is TGTGCCAGCAGCACCTTAGCGGGAGGGTTGAATGAGCAGTTCTTC. Based on the CDR3 plus reference TRBV7-3 and TRBJ2-1, the full variable domain is GAGVSQTPSNKVTEKGKYVELRCDPISGHTALYWYRQSLGQGPEFLIYFQGTGAADDSGLPNDRFFAVRPEGSVSTLKIQRTERGDSAVYLCASSTLAGGLNEQFFGPGTRLTVL.

The chain couples TRBV28 to TRBJ1-2; 10 bases map to TRBD1. The germline V gene encodes CDR1 MDHEN and CDR2 SYDVKM. V dropped 6 bases and J dropped 7; count of bases not matched to a gene: 11. The CDR3 loop spans 15 amino acids. The CDR3 DNA follows: TGTGCCAGCAGCACACCAACCGGGACAGGGGCTGGCTACACCTTC. Protein sequence: CASSTPTGTGAGYTF.

This clone is a singleton in its sample. The chain combines TRBV10-3 with TRBJ2-3, with 8 bases fitting TRBD1. CDR3 length equals 14 residues. Germline V CDR1 and CDR2: ENHRY, SYGVKD. Unmatched junction bases numbered 3, after V lost 3 bases and J lost 4 bases. DNA for the CDR3: TGTGCCATCAGTGAAGGACAGGGCGCAGATACGCAGTATTTT. This translates into CAISEGQGADTQYF.

This clone was observed a few times. The V and J genes are TRBV6-1 and TRBJ1-5, with 7 bases aligning to TRBD1. Germline CDR1 and CDR2: MNHNS and SASEGT. CDR3 length equals 16 residues. The J segment lost 2 bases and the V segment lost 2 bases, leaving 6 bases of the junction unmatched. The chain's CDR3 is CASSEKDREGNQPQHF. The CDR3, as DNA: TGTGCCAGCAGTGAAAAAGACAGGGAGGGCAATCAGCCCCAGCATTTT.

This clone was found many times. This chain connects TRBV19 to TRBJ1-5; 9 bases align to TRBD1. The V gene's germline CDR1 is LNHDA and CDR2 SQIVND (reference sequence). The CDR3 extends over 15 amino acids. The ends lost 8 bases at V and 7 bases at J; junction bases unmatched: 12. This CDR3 is CASSETGGRSQPQHF. CDR3 in DNA: TGTGCCAGTTCCGAGACAGGGGGAAGGTCACAGCCCCAGCATTTT.

Written as DNA, the CDR3 is TGTGCCAGTAGTAACATAGCGGGAGAGGCAGATACGCAGTATTTT. Its protein is CASSNIAGEADTQYF. The chain has TRBV19 and TRBJ2-3; 9 bases align to TRBD2. V dropped 4 bases and J dropped 4; count of bases not matched to a gene: 6. This CDR3 has 15 residues. CDR1 LNHDA and CDR2 SQIVND come from the germline V gene (reference sequence).

The DNA of the CDR3 is TGTGCCAGCAGTGAATTACAGGCGAACACTGAAGCTTTCTTT. Its translation is CASSELQANTEAFF. The chain employs TRBV6-1 and TRBJ1-1, with D perhaps TRBD1 (5 bases). The V end was cut by 2 bases, the J end by 1 base, with 8 bases between. CDR1 MNHNS and CDR2 SASEGT come from the germline V gene. The CDR3 sequence is 14 residues long.

This rearrangement joins TRBV30 to TRBJ2-1; D is possibly TRBD2 (6 bases). The CDR3 spans 15 residues. The V end was cut by 5 bases, the J end by 6 bases, with 20 bases between. CDR1 and CDR2 (germline): GTSNPN, SVGIG (reference sequence). CDR3 bases: TGTGCCTGGGAAACCGGGACTCGAAGGGGCAATGAGCAGTTCTTC. Amino acid sequence: CAWETGTRRGNEQFF.

V and J are TRBV7-3 and TRBJ2-3, with a possible D match to TRBD1 (6 bases). V lost 5 bases to trimming and J lost 3 bases, with 15 bases between them. The CDR3 spans 15 residues. From germline, CDR1 is SGHTA and CDR2 FQGTGA. The CDR3 protein is CASSLRPGQTDTQYF. The CDR3 DNA reads TGTGCCAGCAGCCTCCGACCGGGACAAACAGATACGCAGTATTTT. The full variable domain, in which reference TRBV7-3 and TRBJ2-3 provide the parts outside the CDR3, is GAGVSQTPSNKVTEKGKYVELRCDPISGHTALYWYRQSLGQGPEFLIYFQGTGAADDSGLPNDRFFAVRPEGSVSTLKIQRTERGDSAVYLCASSLRPGQTDTQYFGPGTRLTVL.

The chain uses TRBV5-1 and TRBJ1-1; TRBD1 agrees at 8 bases. Germline V gene sequence: CDR1 SGHRS, CDR2 YFSETQ. Trimming removed 2 bases from V and 1 base from J; junction bases left unmatched: 7. This CDR3 region has 16 residues. The CDR3 is CASSFQPGTGNTEAFF. In DNA, the CDR3 is TGCGCCAGCAGCTTTCAACCCGGGACAGGGAACACTGAAGCTTTCTTT. Looking up the rest from reference TRBV5-1 and TRBJ1-1 gives the full variable domain: KAGVTQTPRYLIKTRGQQVTLSCSPISGHRSVSWYQQTPGQGLQFLFEYFSETQRNKGNFPGRFSGRQFSNSRSEMNVSTLELGDSALYLCASSFQPGTGNTEAFFGQGTRLTVV.

This clone was observed a handful of times. This chain connects TRBV19 to TRBJ1-2; no clear D. CDR1 is LNHDA, CDR2 SQIVND, per germline (reference sequence). V was shortened by 5 bases and J by 7 bases, with 11 bases between the two germline ends. This CDR3 is 12 amino acids long. The CDR3 DNA reads TGTGCCAGTAGTTGGAAAGCGGGTGGCTACACCTTC. This sequence encodes CASSWKAGGYTF.

V gene TRBV18 combines with J gene TRBJ1-2, with D tentatively TRBD1 (5 bases). The CDR3 has 14 amino acids. CDR1 is KGHSH and CDR2 is LQKENI in the germline V gene. V was cut by 2 bases and J by 4 bases, with 11 bases left in between. The CDR3 region is CASSPGQGGYGYTF. The CDR3 DNA follows: TGTGCCAGCTCACCAGGCCAGGGCGGCTATGGCTACACCTTC.

The chain joins TRBV2 to TRBJ1-1; 8 bases agree with TRBD1. The CDR3 consists of 15 residues. The germline V gene encodes CDR1 SNHLY and CDR2 FYNNEI. The V and J ends lost 4 bases and 5 bases, in that order; junction bases with no gene match: 9. The CDR3 is CASSAHRGESTEAFF. The CDR3 nucleotides are TGTGCCAGCAGTGCGCACAGGGGGGAGAGTACTGAAGCTTTCTTT. Looking up the rest from reference TRBV2 and TRBJ1-1 gives the full variable domain: EPEVTQTPSHQVTQMGQEVILRCVPISNHLYFYWYRQILGQKVEFLVSFYNNEISEKSEIFDDQFSVERPDGSNFTLKIRSTKLEDSAMYFCASSAHRGESTEAFFGQGTRLTVV.

This chain joins TRBV4-3 and TRBJ1-4; D is unresolved. The CDR3 runs 15 residues. The V and J ends lost 1 base and 7 bases respectively, with 13 bases between them. Germline V gives CDR1 LGHNA, CDR2 YSLEER. The CDR3 here is CASSQGTSGSEKLFF. In nucleotides, the CDR3 is TGCGCCAGCAGCCAAGGCACGTCTGGTAGTGAAAAACTGTTTTTT.

This rearrangement joins TRBV11-2 to TRBJ1-1; 7 bases fit TRBD1. CDR3 length: 16 residues. The V and J ends lost 1 base and 1 base, in that order; junction bases with no gene match: 6. Germline V gene lookup returns CDR1 SGHAT and CDR2 FQNNGV. CDR3 amino acids: CASSLVMGQPNTEAFF. For the CDR3, the DNA is TGTGCCAGCAGCTTAGTCATGGGACAGCCGAACACTGAAGCTTTCTTT.

The V call is TRBV27, the J call TRBJ2-3, with 7 bases lining up with TRBD1. The ends lost 3 bases at V and 4 bases at J; junction bases unmatched: 4. Germline V gene sequence: CDR1 MNHEY, CDR2 SMNVEV (reference sequence). The length of the CDR3 is 14 residues. For the CDR3, the DNA is TGTGCCAGCAGTTTGTACCAGGGGGCAGATACGCAGTATTTT. Translating gives CASSLYQGADTQYF.

The chain employs TRBV11-3 and TRBJ2-7; TRBD1 agrees at 7 bases. The CDR3 spans 14 residues. CDR1 is SGHNT, CDR2 YENEEA, per germline. Germline trimming cut 5 bases from V and 0 bases from J; bases unmatched to any gene: 4. CDR3 amino acids: CASSRGQSSYEQYF. The CDR3 bases are TGTGCCAGCAGCCGGGGACAGAGCTCCTACGAGCAGTACTTC. Based on the CDR3 plus reference TRBV11-3 and TRBJ2-7, the full variable domain is EAGVVQSPRYKIIEKKQPVAFWCNPISGHNTLYWYLQNLGQGPELLIRYENEEAVDDSQLPKDRFSAERLKGVDSTLKIQPAELGDSAVYLCASSRGQSSYEQYFGPGTRLTVT.

This chain connects TRBV5-4 to TRBJ2-2; D remains unclear. Germline CDR1 and CDR2: SGHNT and YYREEE (reference sequence). V was clipped by 4 bases and J by 3 bases, with 13 bases between them. This CDR3 spans 15 amino acids. The CDR3 nucleotides are TGTGCCAGCAGCCCGAAAACACGGGACACCGGGGAGCTGTTTTTT. It is translated as CASSPKTRDTGELFF.